The 7 T cell receptor beta chains given below trace back to one sample, sequenced in a study of blood T cell repertoires in COVID-19. The data were produced by immunoSEQ multiplex PCR, yet TCRdb's version contains in-frame clones alone and is incomplete. The sample comprises more than 60,000 clones, 70% to 90% of which are singletons, and around 4.4% rests with the top ten. The source material was peripheral blood. The receptors were sampled from a middle-aged man with active COVID-19.

The chain joins TRBV7-8 to TRBJ1-1; maybe TRBD1 (5 bases). V shed 3 bases and J shed 11 bases, with 16 bases lying between them. CDR3 length: 13 residues. CDR1 is SGHVS and CDR2 is FQNEAQ in the germline V gene. The CDR3 spells CASSFNRRGSAFF. CDR3 coding DNA: TGTGCCAGCAGCTTCAACAGACGGGGGTCGGCTTTCTTT.

The chain has TRBV5-4 and TRBJ2-7; D is possibly TRBD2 (7 bases). Per the germline V gene, CDR1 is SGHNT and CDR2 is YYREEE (reference sequence). The V gene lost 4 bases and the J gene lost 3 bases, with 20 bases spanning the gap. The CDR3 is made up of 16 amino acids. The CDR3 here is CASSTMERGGDYEQYF. CDR3 in DNA: TGTGCCAGCAGCACCATGGAAAGGGGGGGCGACTACGAGCAGTACTTC. The variable domain in full, completed from reference TRBV5-4 and TRBJ2-7, reads ETGVTQSPTHLIKTRGQQVTLRCSSQSGHNTVSWYQQALGQGPQFIFQYYREEENGRGNFPPRFSGLQFPNYSSELNVNALELDDSALYLCASSTMERGGDYEQYFGPGTRLTVT.

This clone has a handful of counts. Other DNA sequences in this sample translate to the same CDR3. This chain uses TRBV11-3 with TRBJ1-3; D gene ambiguous. Germline assignment: CDR1 SGHNT and CDR2 YENEEA. CDR3 length: 16 amino acids. Deletions cut 4 bases from V and 0 bases from J, with 13 bases between. CDR3 region: CASSSLAVTSGNTIYF. CDR3 sequence (DNA): TGTGCCAGCAGCTCCTTAGCGGTTACCTCTGGAAACACCATATATTTT.

In regard to this clone: Other DNA sequences within the sample encode an identical CDR3. CDR3 protein: CASSNRGEQYF. The CDR3 DNA follows: TGTGCCAGCAGTAACAGAGGGGAGCAGTACTTC. The chain has TRBV28 and TRBJ2-7, with D tentatively TRBD2 (5 bases). V lost 5 bases and J 7 bases, leaving 9 bases between the germline ends. CDR1 is MDHEN and CDR2 is SYDVKM in the germline V gene. This CDR3 contains 11 residues.

The rearrangement links TRBV4-2 to TRBJ2-7; 7 nucleotides align to TRBD1. CDR1 is LGHNA, CDR2 YNFKEQ, per germline. V lost 4 bases, J lost 2 bases, and 5 bases stayed unmatched. The CDR3 has 14 residues. The CDR3 here is CASSPRQGPYEQYF. The CDR3 DNA sequence: TGTGCCAGCAGCCCCCGACAGGGTCCCTACGAGCAGTACTTC.

The chain combines TRBV30 with TRBJ1-6; the D gene is possibly TRBD1 (6 bases). Germline V gene sequence: CDR1 GTSNPN, CDR2 SVGIG (reference sequence). The CDR3 consists of 13 residues. Trimming took 8 bases from V and 7 from J, leaving 15 bases between them. The CDR3 nucleotides read TGTGCCGTACAGACAGGACGGAATTCACCCCTCCACTTT. This gives the protein CAVQTGRNSPLHF.

The chain carries TRBV6-6 and TRBJ1-2; D is possibly TRBD1 (6 bases). Germline V gives CDR1 MNHNY, CDR2 SVGAGI (reference sequence). The CDR3 covers 15 residues. V was shortened by 5 bases and J by 2 bases, with 15 bases between the two germline ends. CDR3 region: CASSAPGTKNYGYTF. CDR3 nucleotides: TGTGCCAGCAGTGCCCCGGGGACAAAGAACTATGGCTACACCTTC.